A single sample gave rise to the 29 T cell receptor beta chains below, sequenced in a study of blood T cell repertoires in COVID-19. Sequencing was performed with immunoSEQ multiplex PCR; in TCRdb, only in-frame clones are kept and a portion is missing. The sample has 100,000 to 150,000 clones; 85% are singletons. The specimen sequenced was peripheral blood. Every receptor here comes from a woman of 80 years or more with COVID-19, enrolled during active disease.

The CDR3 sequence is CASSHLNAGTNNEQFF. CDR3 bases: TGCGCCAGCAGCCATTTAAATGCGGGTACTAACAATGAGCAGTTCTTC. This sequence joins TRBV4-1 and TRBJ2-1, with D possibly being TRBD2 (5 bases). The V gene lost 3 bases and the J gene lost 5 bases, with 17 bases spanning the gap. Germline V CDR1 and CDR2: MGHRA, YSYEKL. CDR3 length: 16 amino acids.

The chain carries TRBV20-1 and TRBJ2-1, with a possible D match to TRBD2 (5 bases). The CDR3 is 10 amino acids. In germline, CDR1 is DFQATT, CDR2 SNEGSKA (reference sequence). Deletions cut 3 bases from V and 8 bases from J, with 5 bases between. Here the CDR3 reads CSARRDEQFF. CDR3 nucleotides: TGCAGTGCTAGGAGGGATGAGCAGTTCTTC.

The CDR3 DNA follows: TGTGCCAGCAGCTTAGGGACTAGCGGGAGGGGAGAGACCCAGTACTTC. Translating it yields CASSLGTSGRGETQYF. The J gene is TRBJ2-5, the V gene TRBV11-2; 15 nucleotides match TRBD2. The CDR3 has 16 amino acids. V lost 1 base and J lost 4; bases outside the gene matches: 1. The germline gives CDR1 SGHAT, CDR2 FQNNGV.

The chain combines TRBV5-8 with TRBJ1-1; D is unresolved. The germline V gene encodes CDR1 SGHTS and CDR2 YDEGEE. Trimming removed 0 bases from V and 5 bases from J, with 11 bases in between. The CDR3 is made up of 14 amino acids. The CDR3 loop is CASSLDRSYTEAFF. In DNA form, the CDR3 reads TGTGCCAGCAGCTTGGACAGAAGCTATACTGAAGCTTTCTTT.

The chain combines TRBV18 with TRBJ2-1; 14 bases are shared with TRBD2. This CDR3 contains 17 residues. V trimming: 0 bases; J trimming: 8 bases; junction bases outside the gene matches: 6. From germline, CDR1 is KGHSH and CDR2 LQKENI. CDR3 nucleotides: TGTGCCAGCTCACCACCAAAGGGACTAGCGGGAGCGGATGAGCAGTTCTTC. Its translation is CASSPPKGLAGADEQFF.

This chain links TRBV2 with TRBJ1-1; 7 positions agree with TRBD1. The germline V gene has CDR1 SNHLY and CDR2 FYNNEI. Trimming took 6 bases from V and 2 from J; bases not matched to a gene: 6. CDR3 length: 14 residues. The CDR3 region has the DNA TGTGCCAGCAGGGGGGACAGACGTAACACTGAAGCTTTCTTT. Protein: CASRGDRRNTEAFF.

DNA for the CDR3: TGTGCCAGCAGCCAGCTAGCGAGTACGCAGTATTTT. Its translation: CASSQLASTQYF. The chain combines TRBV3-1 (or the pseudogene TRBV3-2) with TRBJ2-3, with D perhaps matching TRBD2 (6 bases). The CDR3 length is 12 residues. The germline CDR1 and CDR2 sequences are LGHDT and YNNKEL (reference sequence). The V end was cut by 3 bases, the J end by 8 bases, with 9 bases between.

The chain employs TRBV28 and TRBJ1-1, with a tentative D call TRBD1 (6 bases). Trimming left V 3 bases short and J 3 bases short, with 11 bases between. Germline assignment: CDR1 MDHEN and CDR2 SYDVKM. CDR3 size: 14 residues. The CDR3 coding sequence is TGTGCCAGCAGTTTGGTTGCAGGGGACACTGAAGCTTTCTTT. Protein product: CASSLVAGDTEAFF. Using reference TRBV28 and TRBJ1-1 for the parts outside the CDR3, the full variable domain is DVKVTQSSRYLVKRTGEKVFLECVQDMDHENMFWYRQDPGLGLRLIYFSYDVKMKEKGDIPEGYSVSREKKERFSLILESASTNQTSMYLCASSLVAGDTEAFFGQGTRLTVV.

V and J are TRBV28 and TRBJ2-7; 9 positions match TRBD2. This CDR3 contains 15 residues. The V gene end was trimmed by 3 bases and the J gene end by 1 base; junction bases not matched to a gene: 4. Germline values: CDR1 MDHEN, CDR2 SYDVKM. The CDR3 DNA reads as TGTGCCAGCAGTTTGGGGCTAGCGGGATCCTACGAGCAGTACTTC. Translating gives CASSLGLAGSYEQYF.

The chain has TRBV19 and TRBJ2-2; perhaps TRBD1 as D (7 bases). The CDR3 extends over 14 amino acids. CDR1 is LNHDA and CDR2 is SQIVND in the germline V gene (reference sequence). V lost 6 bases and J lost 4, with 12 bases in between. The CDR3 sequence: CASRAGGLTGELFF. For the CDR3, the DNA is TGTGCCAGTAGGGCAGGGGGGCTCACCGGGGAGCTGTTTTTT.

The J gene is TRBJ2-3, the V gene TRBV19, with D hard to call. V was trimmed by 0 bases and J by 1 base, leaving 5 bases between them. CDR3 length: 14 amino acids. CDR1 is LNHDA and CDR2 is SQIVND in the germline V gene (reference sequence). The CDR3 DNA is TGTGCCAGTAGTATAGATTCAGGCACAGATACGCAGTATTTT. It specifies CASSIDSGTDTQYF. The full variable domain, its missing parts supplied by reference TRBV19 and TRBJ2-3, is DGGITQSPKYLFRKEGQNVTLSCEQNLNHDAMYWYRQDPGQGLRLIYYSQIVNDFQKGDIAEGYSVSREKKESFPLTVTSAQKNPTAFYLCASSIDSGTDTQYFGPGTRLTVL.

In nucleotides, the CDR3 is TGTGCCAGCAGTTTTCGGGGTAGCGGGAGGGCCCGGAATGAGCAGTTCTTC. The encoded protein is CASSFRGSGRARNEQFF. The chain joins TRBV28 to TRBJ2-1; 11 nucleotides align to TRBD2. Germline CDR1 and CDR2: MDHEN and SYDVKM. The CDR3 is made up of 17 amino acids. With 3 bases clipped from V and 7 bases from J, the junction kept 11 bases outside the gene matches.

This clone appeared once. The rearrangement uses TRBV28 and TRBJ2-1; 8 nucleotides match TRBD2. The CDR3 totals 16 residues. Trimming cost V 8 bases and J 2 bases; bases outside gene matches: 11. Germline V lookup: CDR1 MDHEN, CDR2 SYDVKM. The CDR3 protein is CASSSYSGNTYNEQFF. The CDR3 DNA follows: TGTGCCAGCTCTTCTTATAGCGGGAATACCTACAATGAGCAGTTCTTC.

The V and J genes are TRBV28 and TRBJ1-1; TRBD1 matches 8 bases. Germline CDR1 MDHEN, CDR2 SYDVKM. This CDR3 is 14 amino acids long. Trimming cost V 5 bases and J 13 bases; bases outside gene matches: 15. As DNA, the CDR3 is TGTGCCAGCAGTCCCCCCACCTATGACAGGGGTTTTTTCTTT. Translated, it gives CASSPPTYDRGFFF.

This clone was found once. The CDR3 protein is CASSPGGNYGYTF. CDR3 bases: TGTGCCAGCAGCCCTGGGGGGAACTATGGCTACACCTTC. V is TRBV9 and J is TRBJ1-2; perhaps TRBD1 as D (5 bases). Trimming took off 4 bases at V and 2 bases at J, with 9 bases between the two ends. This CDR3 region has 13 residues. In germline, CDR1 is SGDLS, CDR2 YYNGEE.

V usage is TRBV2 and J usage is TRBJ1-1, with D unresolved. From germline, CDR1 is SNHLY and CDR2 FYNNEI. The CDR3 runs to 14 residues. V was pared by 6 bases and J by 7 bases, with 18 bases between. The CDR3: CASRTDTVGSEAFF. Written as DNA, the CDR3 is TGTGCCAGCAGAACAGACACAGTGGGCAGTGAAGCTTTCTTT.

The chain employs TRBV7-2 and TRBJ2-1; 11 bases line up with TRBD2. Germline-derived CDR1 and CDR2 are SGHTA and FQGNSA. CDR3 length: 16 residues. Trimming removed 5 bases from V and 3 bases from J; junction bases left unmatched: 6. The CDR3 DNA is TGTGCCAGCAGCGACCGACTAGCGGGATTCTACAATGAGCAGTTCTTC. Its protein is CASSDRLAGFYNEQFF.

The J gene is TRBJ2-7, the V gene TRBV6-5, with a possible D match to TRBD2 (5 bases). This CDR3 spans 14 amino acids. V was shortened by 7 bases and J by 2 bases, with 15 bases between the two germline ends. CDR1 is MNHEY, CDR2 SVGAGI, per germline. The CDR3 protein is CASKTEGLPYEQYF. As DNA, the CDR3 is TGTGCCAGCAAAACAGAGGGCCTCCCCTACGAGCAGTACTTC.

The J gene is TRBJ2-7, the V gene TRBV28; 11 bases align to TRBD2. There are 15 residues in the CDR3. The germline gives CDR1 MDHEN, CDR2 SYDVKM. V lost 3 bases to trimming and J lost 3 bases; unmatched junction nucleotides: 4. Written as DNA, the CDR3 is TGTGCCAGCAGTTTCGGACTAGCGGGCAACTACGAGCAGTACTTC. Its protein product is CASSFGLAGNYEQYF.

The J gene is TRBJ2-1, the V gene TRBV11-3; 7 bases agree with TRBD1. Germline CDR1 is SGHNT and CDR2 is YENEEA. This CDR3 spans 15 amino acids. V lost 1 base, J lost 4 bases, and 4 bases stayed unmatched. The CDR3 reads CASSLGRDRYNEQFF. The CDR3 DNA reads TGTGCCAGCAGCTTAGGCCGGGACAGATACAATGAGCAGTTCTTC.

The chain has TRBV6-2 or TRBV6-3 and TRBJ2-7; D unclear. The germline V gene has CDR1 MNHEY and CDR2 SVGEGT. The CDR3 is 12 residues long. Trimming left V 4 bases short and J 3 bases short, with 7 bases between. Here the CDR3 reads CASSSLDYEQYF. CDR3 in DNA: TGTGCCAGCAGTTCACTTGACTACGAGCAGTACTTC.

The rearrangement links TRBV9 to TRBJ1-6, with D perhaps matching TRBD1 (6 bases). Germline V gene data show CDR1 as SGDLS and CDR2 as YYNGEE. Trimming took 3 bases from V and 4 from J, leaving 8 bases between them. The CDR3 covers 14 residues. The CDR3 sequence is CASSGGQYNSPLHF. CDR3 coding DNA: TGTGCCAGCAGCGGCGGACAGTATAATTCACCCCTCCACTTT.

The chain employs TRBV7-2 and TRBJ1-1; D is perhaps TRBD1 (6 bases). V lost 5 bases, J lost 9 bases, and 22 bases lay in between. Germline V gives CDR1 SGHTA, CDR2 FQGNSA. The CDR3 spans 15 residues. The CDR3 nucleotides are TGTGCCAGCAGCCCCAGGACAGCTGTTGGGGAAAAAGCTTTCTTT. Amino acid sequence: CASSPRTAVGEKAFF.

A single count supports this clone. One end of the junction does not line up with germline, which may come from a read error. CDR3 coding DNA: TGTGCCAGCAGTGACTCGAGACTAGCGGGAGTCGAGCAGTACTTC. Protein sequence: CASSDSRLAGVEQYF. The rearrangement links TRBV6-5 to TRBJ2-7; 12 bases match TRBD2. CDR1 is MNHEY and CDR2 is SVGAGI in the germline V gene. The length of the CDR3 is 15 residues.

The chain combines TRBV7-2 with TRBJ2-7, with D maybe TRBD1 (5 bases). From germline, CDR1 is SGHTA and CDR2 FQGNSA. The length of the CDR3 is 13 residues. V was cut by 5 bases and J by 3 bases, with 11 bases left in between. CDR3 loop: CASSPQGGYEQYF. Here the CDR3 DNA reads TGTGCCAGCAGCCCCCAGGGCGGCTACGAGCAGTACTTC.

V usage is TRBV13 and J usage is TRBJ2-7, with TRBD2 matching 8 bases. The CDR3 runs 14 residues. J gave up 5 bases and V 6 bases, and 9 bases lay outside the gene matches. Germline CDR1 and CDR2: PRHDT and FYEKMQ (reference sequence). The CDR3 DNA reads TGTGCCAGCAGTAAAGCGGGAGTCCCCCACGAGCAGTACTTC. Translating it yields CASSKAGVPHEQYF. The variable domain in full, completed from reference TRBV13 and TRBJ2-7, reads AAGVIQSPRHLIKEKRETATLKCYPIPRHDTVYWYQQGPGQDPQFLISFYEKMQSDKGSIPDRFSAQQFSDYHSELNMSSLELGDSALYFCASSKAGVPHEQYFGPGTRLTVT.

V gene TRBV7-2 combines with J gene TRBJ2-1, with a possible D match to TRBD1 (6 bases). V was cut by 2 bases and J by 5 bases, with 16 bases left in between. The CDR3 has 16 amino acids. Germline CDR1 and CDR2: SGHTA and FQGNSA. CDR3 sequence (DNA): TGTGCCAGCAGCTTATCAGGGGTCGGCAGGAACAATGAGCAGTTCTTC. Protein: CASSLSGVGRNNEQFF.

This clone was found a few times. The chain employs TRBV15 and TRBJ2-3; 10 bases agree with TRBD2. V shed 3 bases, J shed 0 bases, and the junction held 6 bases outside the gene matches. The CDR3 runs to 17 residues. Germline CDR1 LNHNV, CDR2 YYDKDF (reference sequence). The DNA for the CDR3 is TGTGCCACCAGCAGGACCAGGACTAGCGGAAGCACAGATACGCAGTATTTT. It encodes CATSRTRTSGSTDTQYF.

The rearrangement links TRBV7-8 to TRBJ2-1, with 10 bases aligning to TRBD2. The germline CDR1 and CDR2 sequences are SGHVS and FQNEAQ. This CDR3 comprises 16 residues. Trimming removed 5 bases from V and 1 base from J; junction bases left unmatched: 5. CDR3 amino acids: CASSKTSGISYNEQFF. CDR3 coding DNA: TGTGCCAGCAGCAAAACTAGCGGGATATCCTACAATGAGCAGTTCTTC.